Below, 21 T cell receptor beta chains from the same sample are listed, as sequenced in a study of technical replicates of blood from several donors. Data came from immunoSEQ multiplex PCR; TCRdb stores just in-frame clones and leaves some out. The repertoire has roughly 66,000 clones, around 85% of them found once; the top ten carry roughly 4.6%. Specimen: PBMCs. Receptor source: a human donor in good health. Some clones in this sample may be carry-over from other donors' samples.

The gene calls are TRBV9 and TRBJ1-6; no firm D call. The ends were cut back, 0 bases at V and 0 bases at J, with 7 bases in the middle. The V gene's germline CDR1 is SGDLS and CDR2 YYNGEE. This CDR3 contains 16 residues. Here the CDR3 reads CASSVGESSYNSPLHF. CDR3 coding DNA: TGTGCCAGCAGCGTAGGAGAGAGCTCCTATAATTCACCCCTCCACTTT.

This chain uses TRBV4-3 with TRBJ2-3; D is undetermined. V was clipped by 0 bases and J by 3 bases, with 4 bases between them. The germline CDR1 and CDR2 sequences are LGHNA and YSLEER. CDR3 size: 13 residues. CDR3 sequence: CASSQDRTDTQYF. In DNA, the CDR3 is TGCGCCAGCAGCCAAGATCGGACAGATACGCAGTATTTT.

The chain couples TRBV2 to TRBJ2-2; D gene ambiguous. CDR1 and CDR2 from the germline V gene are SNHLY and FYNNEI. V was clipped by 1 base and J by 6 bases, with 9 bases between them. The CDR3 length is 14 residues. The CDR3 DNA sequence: TGTGCCAGCAGTGAAGGTTTGCGCCCCGGGGAGCTGTTTTTT. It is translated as CASSEGLRPGELFF.

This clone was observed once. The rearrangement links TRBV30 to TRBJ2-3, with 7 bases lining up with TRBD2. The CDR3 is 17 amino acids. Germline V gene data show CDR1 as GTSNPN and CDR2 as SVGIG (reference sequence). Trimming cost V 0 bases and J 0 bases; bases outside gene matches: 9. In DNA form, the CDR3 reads TGTGCCTGGAGTGTACTGGGAGGGCCCTATAGCACAGATACGCAGTATTTT. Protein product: CAWSVLGGPYSTDTQYF.

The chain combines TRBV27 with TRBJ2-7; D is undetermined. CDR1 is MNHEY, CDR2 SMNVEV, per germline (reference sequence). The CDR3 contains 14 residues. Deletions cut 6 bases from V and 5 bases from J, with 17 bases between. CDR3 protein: CASRPSLFPHEQYF. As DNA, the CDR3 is TGTGCCAGCAGACCAAGCCTTTTCCCCCACGAGCAGTACTTC.

The CDR3 DNA follows: TGTGCCAGCAGTTTACACGGGACTAGCTCCTACAATGAGCAGTTCTTC. This translates into CASSLHGTSSYNEQFF. J is TRBJ2-1 and V is TRBV27; TRBD2 matches at 8 bases. The CDR3 covers 16 residues. Germline trimming cut 2 bases from V and 0 bases from J; bases unmatched to any gene: 3. In germline, CDR1 is MNHEY, CDR2 SMNVEV (reference sequence).

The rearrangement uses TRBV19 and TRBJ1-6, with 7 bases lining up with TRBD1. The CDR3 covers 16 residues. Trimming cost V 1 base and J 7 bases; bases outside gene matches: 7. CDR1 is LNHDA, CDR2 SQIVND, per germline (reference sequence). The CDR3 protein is CASSIAMTGWNSPLHF. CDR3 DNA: TGTGCCAGTAGTATAGCCATGACAGGGTGGAATTCACCCCTCCACTTT.

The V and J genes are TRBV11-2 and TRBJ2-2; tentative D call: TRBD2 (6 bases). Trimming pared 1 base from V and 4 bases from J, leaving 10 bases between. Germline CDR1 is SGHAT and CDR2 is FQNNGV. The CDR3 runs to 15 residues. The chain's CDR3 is CASSLGGGFTGELFF. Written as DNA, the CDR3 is TGTGCCAGCAGCTTAGGTGGGGGGTTCACCGGGGAGCTGTTTTTT.

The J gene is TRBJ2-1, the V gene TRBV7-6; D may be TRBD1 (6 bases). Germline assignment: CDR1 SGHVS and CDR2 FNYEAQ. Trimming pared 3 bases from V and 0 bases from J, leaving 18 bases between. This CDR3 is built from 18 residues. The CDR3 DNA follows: TGTGCCAGCAGCTTCATGGACAGCCGACAACGCTCCTACAATGAGCAGTTCTTC. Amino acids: CASSFMDSRQRSYNEQFF.

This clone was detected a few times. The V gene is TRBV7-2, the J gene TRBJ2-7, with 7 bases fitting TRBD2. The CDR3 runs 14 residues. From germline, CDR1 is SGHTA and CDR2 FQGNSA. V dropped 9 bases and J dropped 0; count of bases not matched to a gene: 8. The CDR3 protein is CASEAGPSSYEQYF. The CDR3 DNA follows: TGTGCCAGTGAAGCGGGGCCGAGCTCCTACGAGCAGTACTTC.

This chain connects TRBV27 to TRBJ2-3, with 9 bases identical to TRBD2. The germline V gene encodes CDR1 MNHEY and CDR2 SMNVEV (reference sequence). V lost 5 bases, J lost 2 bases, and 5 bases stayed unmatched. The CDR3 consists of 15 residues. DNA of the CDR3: TGTGCCAGCAGTCAGGGACTAGCTTACACAGATACGCAGTATTTT. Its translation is CASSQGLAYTDTQYF.

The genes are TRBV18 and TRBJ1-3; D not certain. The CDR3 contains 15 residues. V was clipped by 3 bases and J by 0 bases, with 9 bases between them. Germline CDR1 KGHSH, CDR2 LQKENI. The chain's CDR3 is CASSPNGLSGNTIYF. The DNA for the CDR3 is TGTGCCAGCTCACCGAACGGTCTCTCTGGAAACACCATATATTTT.

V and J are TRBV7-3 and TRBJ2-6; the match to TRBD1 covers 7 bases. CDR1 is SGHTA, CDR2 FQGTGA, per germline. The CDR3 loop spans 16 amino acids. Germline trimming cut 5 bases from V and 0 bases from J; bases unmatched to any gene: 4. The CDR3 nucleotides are TGTGCCAGCAGCCCGGGACAGAGCTCTGGGGCCAACGTCCTGACTTTC. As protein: CASSPGQSSGANVLTF.

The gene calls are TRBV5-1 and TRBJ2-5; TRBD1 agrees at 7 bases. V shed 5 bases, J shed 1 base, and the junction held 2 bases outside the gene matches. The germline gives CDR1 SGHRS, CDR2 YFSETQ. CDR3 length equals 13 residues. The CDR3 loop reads CASSRTGQETQYF. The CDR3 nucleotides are TGCGCCAGCAGTAGGACAGGCCAAGAGACCCAGTACTTC.

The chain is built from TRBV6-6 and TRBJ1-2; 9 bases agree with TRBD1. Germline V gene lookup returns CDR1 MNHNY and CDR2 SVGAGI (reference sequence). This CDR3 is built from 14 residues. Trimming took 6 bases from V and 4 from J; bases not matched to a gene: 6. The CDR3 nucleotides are TGTGCCAGCAGCCCGGACAGGGGAGGCTATGGCTACACCTTC. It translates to CASSPDRGGYGYTF.

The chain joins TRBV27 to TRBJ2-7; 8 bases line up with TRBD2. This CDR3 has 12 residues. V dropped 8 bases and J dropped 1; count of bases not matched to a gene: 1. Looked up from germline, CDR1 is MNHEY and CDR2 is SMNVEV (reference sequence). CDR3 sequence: CASGGRSYEQYF. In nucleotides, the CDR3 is TGTGCCAGCGGCGGGAGGTCCTACGAGCAGTACTTC.

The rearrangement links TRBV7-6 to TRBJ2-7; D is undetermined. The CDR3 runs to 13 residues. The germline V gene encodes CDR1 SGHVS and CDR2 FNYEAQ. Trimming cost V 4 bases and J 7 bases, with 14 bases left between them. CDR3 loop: CASSYVGGREQYF. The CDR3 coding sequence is TGTGCCAGCAGCTATGTCGGTGGTCGGGAGCAGTACTTC.

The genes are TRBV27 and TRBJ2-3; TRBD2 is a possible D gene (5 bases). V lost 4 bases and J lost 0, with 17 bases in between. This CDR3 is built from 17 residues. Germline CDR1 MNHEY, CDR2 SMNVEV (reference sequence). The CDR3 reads CASSSRRGMASTDTQYF. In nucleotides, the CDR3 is TGTGCCAGCAGTTCCCGTCGGGGAATGGCTAGCACAGATACGCAGTATTTT.

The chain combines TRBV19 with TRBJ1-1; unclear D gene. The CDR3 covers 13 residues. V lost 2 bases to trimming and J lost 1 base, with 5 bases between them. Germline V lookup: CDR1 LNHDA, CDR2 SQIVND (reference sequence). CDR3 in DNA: TGTGCCAGTAGTATACCGGGGAACACTGAAGCTTTCTTT. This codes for CASSIPGNTEAFF.

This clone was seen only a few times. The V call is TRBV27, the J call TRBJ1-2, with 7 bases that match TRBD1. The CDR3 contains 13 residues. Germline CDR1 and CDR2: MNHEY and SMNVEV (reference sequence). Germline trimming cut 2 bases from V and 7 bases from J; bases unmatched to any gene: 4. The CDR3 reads CASSLQGVGGYTF. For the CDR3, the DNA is TGTGCCAGCAGTTTACAGGGGGTCGGTGGCTACACCTTC.

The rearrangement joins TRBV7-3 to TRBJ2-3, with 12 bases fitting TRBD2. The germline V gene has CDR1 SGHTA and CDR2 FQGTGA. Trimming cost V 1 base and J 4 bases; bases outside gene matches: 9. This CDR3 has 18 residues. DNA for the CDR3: TGTGCCAGCAGCTTAATCGTCGGACTAGCGGGGAAGTCAGATACGCAGTATTTT. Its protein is CASSLIVGLAGKSDTQYF.